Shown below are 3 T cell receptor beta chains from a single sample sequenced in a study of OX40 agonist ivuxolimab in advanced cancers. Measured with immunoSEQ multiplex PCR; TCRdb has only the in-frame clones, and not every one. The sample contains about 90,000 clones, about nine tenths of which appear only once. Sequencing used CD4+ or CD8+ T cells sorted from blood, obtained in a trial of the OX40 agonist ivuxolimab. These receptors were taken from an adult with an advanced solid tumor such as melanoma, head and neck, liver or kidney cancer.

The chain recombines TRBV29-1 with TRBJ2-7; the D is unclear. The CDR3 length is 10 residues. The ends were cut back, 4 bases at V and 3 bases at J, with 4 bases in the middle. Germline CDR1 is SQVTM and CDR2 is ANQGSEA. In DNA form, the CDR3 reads TGCAGCGTTGGGGTCTACGAGCAGTACTTC. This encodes CSVGVYEQYF.

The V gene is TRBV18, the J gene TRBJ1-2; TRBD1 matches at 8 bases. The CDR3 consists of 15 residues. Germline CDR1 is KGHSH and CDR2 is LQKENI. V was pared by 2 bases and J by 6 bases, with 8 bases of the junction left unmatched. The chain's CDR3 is CASSPETQGVNGYTF. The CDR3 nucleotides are TGTGCCAGCTCACCAGAGACACAGGGGGTTAATGGCTACACCTTC.

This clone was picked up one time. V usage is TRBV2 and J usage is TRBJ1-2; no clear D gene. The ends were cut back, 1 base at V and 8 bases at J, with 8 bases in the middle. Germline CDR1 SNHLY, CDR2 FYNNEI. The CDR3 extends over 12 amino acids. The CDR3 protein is CASSEDQRGYTF. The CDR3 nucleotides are TGTGCCAGCAGTGAAGATCAGAGGGGCTACACCTTC.